Reported below is one T cell receptor (beta chain). This specimen comes from a study of control samples from healthy donors and cancer patients. Clones were sequenced by immunoSEQ multiplex PCR, and TCRdb holds only the in-frame ones, with some missing. The sample has some 140,000 clones; 92% are singletons. The V and J ends lost 6 bases and 1 base respectively, with 19 bases between them. The germline CDR1 and CDR2 sequences are MNHEY and SMNVEV (reference sequence). This CDR3 comprises 16 residues. The chain couples TRBV27 to TRBJ2-7; D is possibly TRBD1 (6 bases). Material: blood. The origin of this receptor is a young man in good health. The DNA for the CDR3 is TGTGCCAGCAGGCCGGTCCGGGACACCAATTCCTACGAGCAGTACTTC. Protein sequence: CASRPVRDTNSYEQYF.